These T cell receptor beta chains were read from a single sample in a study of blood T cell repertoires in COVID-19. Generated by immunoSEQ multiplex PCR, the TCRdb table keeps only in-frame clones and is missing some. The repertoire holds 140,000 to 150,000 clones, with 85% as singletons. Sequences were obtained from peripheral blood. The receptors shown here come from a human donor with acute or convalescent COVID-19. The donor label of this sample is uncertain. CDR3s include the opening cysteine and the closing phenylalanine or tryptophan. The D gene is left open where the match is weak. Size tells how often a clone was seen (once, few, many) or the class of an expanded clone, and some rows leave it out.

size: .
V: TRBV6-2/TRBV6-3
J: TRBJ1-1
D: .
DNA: TGTGCCAGCAGTTACTCGACGCGGGGGTTGAACACTGAAGCTTTCTTT
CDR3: CASSYSTRGLNTEAFF

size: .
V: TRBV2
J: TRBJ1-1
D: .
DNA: TGTGCCAGCAGTGAGATGGCAGGGGCCACTGAAGCTTTCTTT
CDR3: CASSEMAGATEAFF

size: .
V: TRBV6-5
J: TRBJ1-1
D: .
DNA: TGTGCCAGCAGTTACGCTGGAGTAGAAGCTTTCTTT
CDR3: CASSYAGVEAFF

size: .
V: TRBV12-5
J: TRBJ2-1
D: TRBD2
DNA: TGTGCTAGTGGTCGTTCTAGCGGGAGCCTGTTCTTC
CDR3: CASGRSSGSLFF

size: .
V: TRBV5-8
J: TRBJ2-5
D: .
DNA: TGTGCCAGCAGCTCGGCCGAGCGAGGCGGGCGGACCCAGTACTTC
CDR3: CASSSAERGGRTQYF

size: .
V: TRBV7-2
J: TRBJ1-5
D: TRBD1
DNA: TGTGCCAGCAGCGACCGAGCAGGGGGCGGTCAGCCCCAGCATTTT
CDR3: CASSDRAGGGQPQHF

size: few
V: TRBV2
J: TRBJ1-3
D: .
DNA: TGTGCCAGCAGTCAGAAATACTCTGGAAACACCATATATTTT
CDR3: CASSQKYSGNTIYF

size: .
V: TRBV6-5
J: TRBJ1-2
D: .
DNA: TGTGCCAGCAGCACTACAGGGTCCGGCTACACCTTC
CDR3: CASSTTGSGYTF

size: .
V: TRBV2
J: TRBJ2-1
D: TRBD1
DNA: TGTGCCAGCAGGGGACAGGGGTCCAAGCAGTTCTTC
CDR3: CASRGQGSKQFF

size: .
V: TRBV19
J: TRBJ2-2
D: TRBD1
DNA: TGTGCCAGTAGTATCACAGGGGGCTCCGGGGAGCTGTTTTTT
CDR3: CASSITGGSGELFF

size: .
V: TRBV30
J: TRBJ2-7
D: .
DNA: TGTGCCTGGAGTGTCCAGGGATGGTACGAGCAGTACTTC
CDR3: CAWSVQGWYEQYF

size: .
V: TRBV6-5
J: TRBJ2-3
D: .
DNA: TGTGCCAGCGGACAAGATACGCAGTATTTT
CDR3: CASGQDTQYF

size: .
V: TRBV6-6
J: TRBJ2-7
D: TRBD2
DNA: TGTGCCAGCAGTTACTCGGTCGGGGGGGCCTACGAGCAGTACTTC
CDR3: CASSYSVGGAYEQYF

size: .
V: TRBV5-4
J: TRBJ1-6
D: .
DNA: TGTGCCAGCAGCTTGGATACGGGGAGCTCCTATAATTCACCCCTCCACTTT
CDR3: CASSLDTGSSYNSPLHF

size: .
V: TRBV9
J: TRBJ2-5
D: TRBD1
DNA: TGTGCCAGCAGCGCAGATATGGACAGGGTGGAGACCCAGTACTTC
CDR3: CASSADMDRVETQYF

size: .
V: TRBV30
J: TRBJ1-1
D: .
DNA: TGTGCCTGGAGGGGCGGACAGTTGGGCGCTTTCTTT
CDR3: CAWRGGQLGAFF

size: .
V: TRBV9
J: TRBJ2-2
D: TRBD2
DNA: TGTGCCAGCAGCAAAGCGGGGGGCAACACCGGGGAGCTGTTTTTT
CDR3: CASSKAGGNTGELFF

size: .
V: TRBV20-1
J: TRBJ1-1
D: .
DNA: TGCAGTGCTAGTTTACAGAGCACTGAAGCTTTCTTT
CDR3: CSASLQSTEAFF

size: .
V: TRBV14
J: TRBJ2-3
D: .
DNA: TGTGCCAGCAGTGTGGAGCTCACAGATACGCAGTATTTT
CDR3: CASSVELTDTQYF

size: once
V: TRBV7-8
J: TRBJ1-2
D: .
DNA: TGTGCCAGCAGCTTAGGGGGCGGCTACTATGGCTACACCTTC
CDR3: CASSLGGGYYGYTF

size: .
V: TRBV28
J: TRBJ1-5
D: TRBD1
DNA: TGTGCCAGCGGTTATGGACAGGGGGGTCCACTGAGCAATCAGCCCCAGCATTTT
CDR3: CASGYGQGGPLSNQPQHF

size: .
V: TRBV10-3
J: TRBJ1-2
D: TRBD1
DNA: TGTGCCATCACCCCGGGACAGGGGAACTATGGCTACACCTTC
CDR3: CAITPGQGNYGYTF

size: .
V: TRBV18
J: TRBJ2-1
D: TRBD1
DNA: TGTGCCAGCTCAACAGGGGGCCCCTCCTACAATGAGCAGTTCTTC
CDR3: CASSTGGPSYNEQFF

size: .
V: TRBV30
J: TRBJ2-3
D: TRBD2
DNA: TGTGCCTGGAGTATCAGCGGGGGGGCCACAGATACGCAGTATTTT
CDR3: CAWSISGGATDTQYF

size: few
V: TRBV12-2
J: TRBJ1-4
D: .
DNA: TGTGCAAGTCGCCCGGGGGGGGTTAATGAAAAACTGTTTTTT
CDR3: CASRPGGVNEKLFF

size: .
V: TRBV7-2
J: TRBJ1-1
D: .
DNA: TGTGCCAGCAGCGCTGGACAAATGATTGAAGCTTTCTTT
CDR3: CASSAGQMIEAFF

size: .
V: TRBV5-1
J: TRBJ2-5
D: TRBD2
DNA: TGCGCCAGCAGCTTGGTGGGACTACAACAAGAGACCCAGTACTTC
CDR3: CASSLVGLQQETQYF

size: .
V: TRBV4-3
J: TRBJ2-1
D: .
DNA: TGCGCCAGCAGCCAAGATTCGTACAATGAGCAGTTCTTC
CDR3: CASSQDSYNEQFF

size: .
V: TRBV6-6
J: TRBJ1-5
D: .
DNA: TGTGCCAGCAGTTACTTGAGGCATCAGCCCCAGCATTTT
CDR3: CASSYLRHQPQHF

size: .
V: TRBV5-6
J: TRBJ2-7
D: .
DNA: TGTGCCAGCAGTACGACCCCGGAGAGTGAGCAGTACTTC
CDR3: CASSTTPESEQYF

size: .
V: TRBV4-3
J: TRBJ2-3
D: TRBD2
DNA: TGCGCCAGCAGTACCGGACTAGCGGGAGGCGGTACGCAGTATTTT
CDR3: CASSTGLAGGGTQYF

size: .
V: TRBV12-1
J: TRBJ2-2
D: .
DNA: TGTGCCAGCAGCTTGGACAGGGCGCTGAACACCGGGGAGCTGTTTTTT
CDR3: CASSLDRALNTGELFF

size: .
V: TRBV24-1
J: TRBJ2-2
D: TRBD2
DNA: TGTGCCACCAGTAATCCGGGAGGACACACCGGGGAGCTGTTTTTT
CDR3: CATSNPGGHTGELFF

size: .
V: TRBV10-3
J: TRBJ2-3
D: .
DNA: TGTGCCATCAGTGAGCAGGGTCCAAATACGCAGTATTTT
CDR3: CAISEQGPNTQYF

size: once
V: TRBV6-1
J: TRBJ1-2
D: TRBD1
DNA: TGTGCCAGCAGTGAGTCGTACGGGACAGGTTATGGCTACACCTTC
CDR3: CASSESYGTGYGYTF

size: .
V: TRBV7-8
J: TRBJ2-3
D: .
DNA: TGTGCCAGCAGCTTAGTCAGGGGCTCCACAGATACGCAGTATTTT
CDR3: CASSLVRGSTDTQYF

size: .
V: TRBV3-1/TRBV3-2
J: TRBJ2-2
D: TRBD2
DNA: TGTGCCAGCAGCCAAGGGTTCGGGGGGTATACCGGGGAGCTGTTTTTT
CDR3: CASSQGFGGYTGELFF

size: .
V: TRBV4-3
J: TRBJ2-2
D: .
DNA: TGCGCCAGCAGCCGAGACACCGGGGAGCTGTTTTTT
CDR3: CASSRDTGELFF

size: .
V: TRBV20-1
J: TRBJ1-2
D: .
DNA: TGCAGTGCTAGTGTCCCAGGGCACTATGGCTACACCTTC
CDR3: CSASVPGHYGYTF

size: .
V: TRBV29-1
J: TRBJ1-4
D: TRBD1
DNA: TGCAGCGTTCTTCTGGACAGGGAGGCAACTAATGAAAAACTGTTTTTT
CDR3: CSVLLDREATNEKLFF

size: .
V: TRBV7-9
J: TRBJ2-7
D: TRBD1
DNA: TGTGCCAGCAGCCCCAGGACAGGGGGTTCCCACGAGCAGTACTTC
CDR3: CASSPRTGGSHEQYF

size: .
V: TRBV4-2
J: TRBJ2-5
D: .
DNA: TGTGCCAGCAGCCAAGATCCAGCGGGCGGCCATCAAGAGACCCAGTACTTC
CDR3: CASSQDPAGGHQETQYF

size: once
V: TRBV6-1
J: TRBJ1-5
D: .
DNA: TGTGCCAGCAGTGAGCAGGGCTATAGCAATCAGCCCCAGCATTTT
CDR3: CASSEQGYSNQPQHF

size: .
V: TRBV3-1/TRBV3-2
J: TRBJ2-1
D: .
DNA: TGTGCCAGCAGCCTCAGGGTAGAATCGGTCAATGAGCAGTTCTTC
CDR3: CASSLRVESVNEQFF